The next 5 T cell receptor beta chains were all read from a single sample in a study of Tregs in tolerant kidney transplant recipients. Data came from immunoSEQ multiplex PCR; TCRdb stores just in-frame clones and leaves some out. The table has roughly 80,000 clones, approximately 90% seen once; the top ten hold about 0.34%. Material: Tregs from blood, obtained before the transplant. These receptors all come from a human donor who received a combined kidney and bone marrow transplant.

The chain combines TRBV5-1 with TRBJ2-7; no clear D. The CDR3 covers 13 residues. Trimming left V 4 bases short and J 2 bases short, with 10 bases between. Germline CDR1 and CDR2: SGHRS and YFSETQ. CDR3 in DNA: TGCGCCAGCAGCCAGATTTGGACCTACGAGCAGTACTTC. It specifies CASSQIWTYEQYF.

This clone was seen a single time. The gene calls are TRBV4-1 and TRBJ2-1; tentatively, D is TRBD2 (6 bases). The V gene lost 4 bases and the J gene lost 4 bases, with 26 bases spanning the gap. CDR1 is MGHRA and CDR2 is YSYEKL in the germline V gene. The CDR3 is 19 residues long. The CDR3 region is CASSPPEGGAGLGYNEQFF. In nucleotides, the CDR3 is TGCGCCAGCAGCCCTCCTGAGGGCGGCGCGGGACTCGGTTACAATGAGCAGTTCTTC.

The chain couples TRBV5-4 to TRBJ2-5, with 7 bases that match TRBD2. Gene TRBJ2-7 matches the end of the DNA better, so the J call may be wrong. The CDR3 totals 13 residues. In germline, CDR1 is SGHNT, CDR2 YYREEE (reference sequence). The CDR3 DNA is TGTGCCAGCAGTTCTACCGGGGGGTACGAGCAGTACTTC. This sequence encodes CASSSTGGYEQYF.

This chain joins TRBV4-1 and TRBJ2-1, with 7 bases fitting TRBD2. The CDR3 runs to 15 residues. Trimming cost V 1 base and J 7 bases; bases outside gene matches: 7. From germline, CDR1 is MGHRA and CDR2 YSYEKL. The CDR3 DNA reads TGCGCCAGCAGCCAAGTGGGAGGGATGGCGAATGAGCAGTTCTTC. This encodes CASSQVGGMANEQFF.

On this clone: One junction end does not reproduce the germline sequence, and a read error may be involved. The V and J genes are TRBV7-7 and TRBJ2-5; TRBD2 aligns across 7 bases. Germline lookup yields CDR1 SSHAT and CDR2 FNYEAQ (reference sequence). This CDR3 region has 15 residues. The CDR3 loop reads CASSPSGGGRETQYF. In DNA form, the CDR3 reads TGTGCTAGCAGCCCCTCTGGGGGAGGGAGAGAGACCCAGTACTTC.